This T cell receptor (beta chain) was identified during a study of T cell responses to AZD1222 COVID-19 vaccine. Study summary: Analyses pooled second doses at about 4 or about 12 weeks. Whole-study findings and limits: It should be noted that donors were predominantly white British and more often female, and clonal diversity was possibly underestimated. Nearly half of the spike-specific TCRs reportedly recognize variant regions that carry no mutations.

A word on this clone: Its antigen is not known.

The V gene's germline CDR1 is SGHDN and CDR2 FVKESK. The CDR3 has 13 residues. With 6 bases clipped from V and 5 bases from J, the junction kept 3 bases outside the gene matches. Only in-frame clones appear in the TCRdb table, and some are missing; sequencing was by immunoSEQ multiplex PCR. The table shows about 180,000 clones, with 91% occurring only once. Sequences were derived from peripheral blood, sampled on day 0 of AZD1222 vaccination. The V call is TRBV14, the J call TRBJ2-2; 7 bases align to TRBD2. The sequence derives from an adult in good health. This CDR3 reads CASRLGGTGELFF. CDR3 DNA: TGTGCCAGCAGGCTGGGGGGGACCGGGGAGCTGTTTTTT.